This T cell receptor (beta chain) was captured in a study of blood T cell repertoires in COVID-19. Overall study context: Samples taken during acute and convalescent COVID-19 were collected in the United States, Italy and Spain. T cells, B-cell-depleted T cells, or PBMCs supplied cDNA or gDNA.

Followed over time, Seattle patients had been enrolled while infection was active. Here immunoSEQ multiplex PCR was the method, and the copy in TCRdb shows in-frame clones only, minus some. The sample includes approximately 500,000 clones, roughly 87% of them seen just once. Material: peripheral blood. The clonotype was recovered from a young man with COVID-19, enrolled during active disease.

CDR3: CASNPLAGDSDTQYF. The CDR3 DNA sequence: TGTGCCAGCAACCCGCTAGCGGGGGACTCAGATACGCAGTATTTT. This chain connects TRBV6-5 to TRBJ2-3, with 10 bases identical to TRBD2. The germline V gene encodes CDR1 MNHEY and CDR2 SVGAGI. V dropped 7 bases and J dropped 4; count of bases not matched to a gene: 8. CDR3 length: 15 residues.